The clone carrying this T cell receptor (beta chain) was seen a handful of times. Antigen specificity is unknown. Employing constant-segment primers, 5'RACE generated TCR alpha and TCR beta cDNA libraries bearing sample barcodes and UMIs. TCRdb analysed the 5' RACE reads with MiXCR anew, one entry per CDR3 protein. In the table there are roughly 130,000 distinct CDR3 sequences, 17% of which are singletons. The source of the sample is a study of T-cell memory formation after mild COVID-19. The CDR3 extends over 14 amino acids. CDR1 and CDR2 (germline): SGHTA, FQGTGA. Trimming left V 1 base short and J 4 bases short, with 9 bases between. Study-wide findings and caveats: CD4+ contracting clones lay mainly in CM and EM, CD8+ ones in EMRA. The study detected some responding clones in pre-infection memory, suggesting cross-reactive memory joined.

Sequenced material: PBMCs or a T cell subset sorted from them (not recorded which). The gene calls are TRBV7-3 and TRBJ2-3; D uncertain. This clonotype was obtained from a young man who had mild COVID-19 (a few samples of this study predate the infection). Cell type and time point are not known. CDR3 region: CASSLKRFPDTQYF. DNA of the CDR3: TGTGCCAGCAGCTTAAAACGGTTCCCAGATACGCAGTATTTT.